This TCR beta chain came from a study of blood T cell repertoires in COVID-19. Background on the study: The samples span acute and convalescent COVID-19 from the United States, Italy and Spain. PBMCs, B-cell-depleted T cells, or T cells provided the cDNA or gDNA that made up the material.

Germline values: CDR1 SGHRS, CDR2 YFSETQ. With V trimmed by 4 bases and J by 0 bases, 3 bases remained unmatched. The CDR3 contains 15 residues. Original methodology: By means of reference gene primer amplification, nucleated cell counts were estimated. Here immunoSEQ multiplex PCR was the method, and the copy in TCRdb shows in-frame clones only, minus some. Clonal size and the V and J genes are those of that table, whereas D and trimming came from the DNA. The data show some 300,000 clones, more than 85% seen once. This rearrangement joins TRBV5-1 to TRBJ2-3; 9 bases are a match to TRBD1. This clonotype was obtained from a man between 65 and 79 years old with acute or convalescent COVID-19. Sequencing was performed on peripheral blood. This CDR3 reads CASSTGQGSTDTQYF. CDR3 DNA sequence: TGCGCCAGCAGCACAGGACAGGGGAGCACAGATACGCAGTATTTT.